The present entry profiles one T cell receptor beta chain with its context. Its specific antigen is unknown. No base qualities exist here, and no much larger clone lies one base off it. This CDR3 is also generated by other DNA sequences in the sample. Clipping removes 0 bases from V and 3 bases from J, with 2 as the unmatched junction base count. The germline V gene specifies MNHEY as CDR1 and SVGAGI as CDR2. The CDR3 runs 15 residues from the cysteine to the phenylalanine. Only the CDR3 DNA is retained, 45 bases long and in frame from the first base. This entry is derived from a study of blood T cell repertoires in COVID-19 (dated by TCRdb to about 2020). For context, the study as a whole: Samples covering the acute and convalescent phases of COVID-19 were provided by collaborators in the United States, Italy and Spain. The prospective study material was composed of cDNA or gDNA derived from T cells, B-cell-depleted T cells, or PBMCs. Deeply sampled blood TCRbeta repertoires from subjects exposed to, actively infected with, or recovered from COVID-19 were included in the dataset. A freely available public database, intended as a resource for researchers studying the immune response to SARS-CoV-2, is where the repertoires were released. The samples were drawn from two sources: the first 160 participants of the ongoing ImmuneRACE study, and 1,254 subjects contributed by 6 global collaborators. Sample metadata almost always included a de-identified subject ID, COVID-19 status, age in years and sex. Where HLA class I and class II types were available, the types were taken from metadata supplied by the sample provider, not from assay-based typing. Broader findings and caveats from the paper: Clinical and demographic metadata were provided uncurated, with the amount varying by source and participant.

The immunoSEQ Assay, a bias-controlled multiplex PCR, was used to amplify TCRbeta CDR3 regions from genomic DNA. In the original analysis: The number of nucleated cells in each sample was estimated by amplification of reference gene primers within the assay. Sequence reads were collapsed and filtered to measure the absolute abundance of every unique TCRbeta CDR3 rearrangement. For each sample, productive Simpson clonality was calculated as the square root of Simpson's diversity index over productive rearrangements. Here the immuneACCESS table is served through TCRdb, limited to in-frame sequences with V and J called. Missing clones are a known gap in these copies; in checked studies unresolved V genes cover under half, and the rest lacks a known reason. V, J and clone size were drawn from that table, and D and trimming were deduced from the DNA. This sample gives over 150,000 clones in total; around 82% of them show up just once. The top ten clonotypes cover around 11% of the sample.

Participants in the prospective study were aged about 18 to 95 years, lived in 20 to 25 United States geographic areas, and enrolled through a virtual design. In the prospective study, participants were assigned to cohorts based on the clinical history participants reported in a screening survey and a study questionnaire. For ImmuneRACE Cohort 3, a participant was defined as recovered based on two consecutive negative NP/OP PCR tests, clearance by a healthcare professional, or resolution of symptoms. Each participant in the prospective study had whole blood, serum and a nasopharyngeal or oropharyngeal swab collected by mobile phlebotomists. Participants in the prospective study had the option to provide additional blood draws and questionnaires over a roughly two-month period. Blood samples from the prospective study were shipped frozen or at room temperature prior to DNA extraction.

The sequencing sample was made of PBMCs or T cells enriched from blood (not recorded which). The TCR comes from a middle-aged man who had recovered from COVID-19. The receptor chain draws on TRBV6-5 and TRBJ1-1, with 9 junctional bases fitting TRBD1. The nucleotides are TGTGCCAGCAGTTACTCGAGGACAGGGGACACTGAAGCTTTCTTT. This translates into CASSYSRTGDTEAFF.